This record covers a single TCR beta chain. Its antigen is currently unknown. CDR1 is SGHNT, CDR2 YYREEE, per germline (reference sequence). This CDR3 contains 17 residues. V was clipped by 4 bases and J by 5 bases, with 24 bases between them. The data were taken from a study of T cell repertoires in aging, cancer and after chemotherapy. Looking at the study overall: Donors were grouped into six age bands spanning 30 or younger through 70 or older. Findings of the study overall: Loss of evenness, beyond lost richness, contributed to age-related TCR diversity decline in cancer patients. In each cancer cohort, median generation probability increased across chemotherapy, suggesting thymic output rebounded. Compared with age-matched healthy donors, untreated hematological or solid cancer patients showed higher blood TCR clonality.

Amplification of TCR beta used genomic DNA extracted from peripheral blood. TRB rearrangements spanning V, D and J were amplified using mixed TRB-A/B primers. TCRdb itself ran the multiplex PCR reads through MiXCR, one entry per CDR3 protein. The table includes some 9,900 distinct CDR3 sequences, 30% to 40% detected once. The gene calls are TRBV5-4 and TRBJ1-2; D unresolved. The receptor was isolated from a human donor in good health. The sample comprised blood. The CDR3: CASSPRLLLLKGYGYTF. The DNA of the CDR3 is TGTGCCAGCAGCCCCAGACTTTTACTACTCAAAGGGTATGGCTACACCTTC.